This T cell receptor (beta chain) stems from a study of blood T cell repertoires in COVID-19. Study as a whole: The United States, Italy and Spain supplied acute and convalescent COVID-19 samples. In each case, the material was cDNA or gDNA derived from T cells, B-cell-depleted T cells, or PBMCs.

Methods used by the authors: Estimation of nucleated cell counts was performed using reference gene primer amplification. Clones were sequenced by immunoSEQ multiplex PCR, and TCRdb holds only the in-frame ones, with some missing. V and J calls and clone size are those listed in that table; D and trimming were worked out from the DNA. The table has fewer than 90,000 clones, 55% to 75% seen once; the top ten hold over 13%. This CDR3 has 15 amino acids. CDR1 is SGHNT and CDR2 is YYREEE in the germline V gene (reference sequence). V gave up 0 bases and J gave up 0 bases, with 9 bases separating them. The TCR originated in an elderly woman with acute or convalescent COVID-19. The gene calls are TRBV5-4 and TRBJ1-1, with D maybe TRBD1 (5 bases). Sequencing was performed on peripheral blood. CDR3 amino acids: CASSLEGALNTEAFF. CDR3 DNA: TGTGCCAGCAGCTTGGAAGGGGCCCTGAACACTGAAGCTTTCTTT. The whole variable domain, remainder taken from reference TRBV5-4 and TRBJ1-1, is ETGVTQSPTHLIKTRGQQVTLRCSSQSGHNTVSWYQQALGQGPQFIFQYYREEENGRGNFPPRFSGLQFPNYSSELNVNALELDDSALYLCASSLEGALNTEAFFGQGTRLTVV.